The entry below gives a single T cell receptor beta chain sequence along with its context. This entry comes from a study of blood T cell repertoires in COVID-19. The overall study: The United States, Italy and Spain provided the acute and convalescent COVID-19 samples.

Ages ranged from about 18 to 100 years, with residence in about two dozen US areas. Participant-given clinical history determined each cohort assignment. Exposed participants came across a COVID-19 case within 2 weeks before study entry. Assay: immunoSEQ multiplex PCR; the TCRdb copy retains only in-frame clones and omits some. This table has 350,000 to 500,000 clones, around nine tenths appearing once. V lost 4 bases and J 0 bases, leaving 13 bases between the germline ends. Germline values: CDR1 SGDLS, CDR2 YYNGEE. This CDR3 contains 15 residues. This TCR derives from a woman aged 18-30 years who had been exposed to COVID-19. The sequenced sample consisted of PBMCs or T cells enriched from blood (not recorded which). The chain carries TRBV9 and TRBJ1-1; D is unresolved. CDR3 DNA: TGTGCCAGCAGCCCCTTGAGCGGGATGAACACTGAAGCTTTCTTT. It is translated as CASSPLSGMNTEAFF.